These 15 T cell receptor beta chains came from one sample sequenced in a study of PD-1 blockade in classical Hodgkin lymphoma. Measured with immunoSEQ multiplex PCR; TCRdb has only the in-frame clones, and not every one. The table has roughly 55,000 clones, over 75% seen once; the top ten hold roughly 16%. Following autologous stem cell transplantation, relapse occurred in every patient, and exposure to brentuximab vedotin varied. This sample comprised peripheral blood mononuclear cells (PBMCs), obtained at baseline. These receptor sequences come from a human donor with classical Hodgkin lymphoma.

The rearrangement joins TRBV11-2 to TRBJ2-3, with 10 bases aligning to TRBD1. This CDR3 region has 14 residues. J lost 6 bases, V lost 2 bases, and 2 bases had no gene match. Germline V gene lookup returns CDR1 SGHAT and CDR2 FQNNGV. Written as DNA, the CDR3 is TGTGCCAGCAGCTTATGGACAGGGGGGGATACGCAGTATTTT. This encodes CASSLWTGGDTQYF. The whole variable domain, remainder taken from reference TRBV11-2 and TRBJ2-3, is EAGVAQSPRYKIIEKRQSVAFWCNPISGHATLYWYQQILGQGPKLLIQFQNNGVVDDSQLPKDRFSAERLKGVDSTLKIQPAKLEDSAVYLCASSLWTGGDTQYFGPGTRLTVL.

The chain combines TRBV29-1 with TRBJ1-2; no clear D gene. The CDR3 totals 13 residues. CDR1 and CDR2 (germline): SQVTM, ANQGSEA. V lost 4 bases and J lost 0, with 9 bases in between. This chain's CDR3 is CSVVEGSNYGYTF. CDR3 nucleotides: TGCAGCGTTGTGGAGGGATCTAACTATGGCTACACCTTC. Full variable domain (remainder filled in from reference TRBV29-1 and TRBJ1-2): SAVISQKPSRDICQRGTSLTIQCQVDSQVTMMFWYRQQPGQSLTLIATANQGSEATYESGFVIDKFPISRPNLTFSTLTVSNMSPEDSSIYLCSVVEGSNYGYTFGSGTRLTVV.

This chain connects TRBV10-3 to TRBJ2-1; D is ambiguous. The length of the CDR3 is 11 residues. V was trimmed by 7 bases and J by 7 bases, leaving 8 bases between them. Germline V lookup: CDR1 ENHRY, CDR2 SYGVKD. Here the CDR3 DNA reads TGTGCCATCATGTGGGGAAATGAGCAGTTCTTC. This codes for CAIMWGNEQFF.

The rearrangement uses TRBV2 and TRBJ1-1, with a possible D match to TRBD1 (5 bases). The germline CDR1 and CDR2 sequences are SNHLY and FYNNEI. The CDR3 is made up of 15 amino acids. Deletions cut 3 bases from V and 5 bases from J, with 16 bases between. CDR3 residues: CASSEYRGRRTEAFF. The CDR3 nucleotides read TGTGCCAGCAGTGAGTATCGGGGGAGGAGGACTGAAGCTTTCTTT.

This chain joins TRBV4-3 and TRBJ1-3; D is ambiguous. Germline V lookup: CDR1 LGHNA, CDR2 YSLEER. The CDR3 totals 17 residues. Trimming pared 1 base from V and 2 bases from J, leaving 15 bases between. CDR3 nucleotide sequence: TGCGCCAGCAGCCAAGGAGGACGGACCTTAGCTGGAAACACCATATATTTT. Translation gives CASSQGGRTLAGNTIYF.

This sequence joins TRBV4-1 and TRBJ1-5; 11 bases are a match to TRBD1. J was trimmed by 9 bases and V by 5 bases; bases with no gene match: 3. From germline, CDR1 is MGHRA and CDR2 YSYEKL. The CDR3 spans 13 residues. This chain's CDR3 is CASSSGTGGPQHF. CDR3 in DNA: TGCGCCAGCAGCTCCGGGACAGGGGGGCCCCAGCATTTT.

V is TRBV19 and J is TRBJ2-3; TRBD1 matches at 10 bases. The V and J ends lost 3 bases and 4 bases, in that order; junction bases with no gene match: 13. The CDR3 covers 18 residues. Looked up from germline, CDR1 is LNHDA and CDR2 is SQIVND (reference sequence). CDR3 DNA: TGTGCCAGTAGTATTGGGACAGGGGTCGGGAGCTGGGCAGATACGCAGTATTTT. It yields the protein CASSIGTGVGSWADTQYF.

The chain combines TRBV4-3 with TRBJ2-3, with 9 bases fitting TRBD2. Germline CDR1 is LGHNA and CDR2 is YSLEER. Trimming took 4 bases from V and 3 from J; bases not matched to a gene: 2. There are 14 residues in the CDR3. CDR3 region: CASSRAGGTDTQYF. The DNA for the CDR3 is TGCGCCAGCAGCCGTGCGGGGGGGACAGATACGCAGTATTTT.

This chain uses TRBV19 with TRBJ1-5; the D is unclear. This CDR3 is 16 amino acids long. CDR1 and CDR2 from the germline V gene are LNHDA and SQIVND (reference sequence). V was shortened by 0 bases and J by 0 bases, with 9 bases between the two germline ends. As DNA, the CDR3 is TGTGCCAGTAGTATAGAAGGCCAAAATAGCAATCAGCCCCAGCATTTT. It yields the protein CASSIEGQNSNQPQHF.

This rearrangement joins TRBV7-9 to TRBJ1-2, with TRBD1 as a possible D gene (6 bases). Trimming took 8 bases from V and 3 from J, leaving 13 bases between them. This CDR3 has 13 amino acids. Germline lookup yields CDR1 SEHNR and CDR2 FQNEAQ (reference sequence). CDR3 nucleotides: TGTGCCAGCGAGGGGGACGCGGACTATGGCTACACCTTC. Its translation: CASEGDADYGYTF.

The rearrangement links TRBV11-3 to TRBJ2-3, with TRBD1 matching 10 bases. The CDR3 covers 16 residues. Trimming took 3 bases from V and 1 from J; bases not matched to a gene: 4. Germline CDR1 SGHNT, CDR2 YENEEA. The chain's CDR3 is CASSLGDRGRTDTQYF. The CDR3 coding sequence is TGTGCCAGCAGCTTGGGGGACAGGGGCCGCACAGATACGCAGTATTTT.

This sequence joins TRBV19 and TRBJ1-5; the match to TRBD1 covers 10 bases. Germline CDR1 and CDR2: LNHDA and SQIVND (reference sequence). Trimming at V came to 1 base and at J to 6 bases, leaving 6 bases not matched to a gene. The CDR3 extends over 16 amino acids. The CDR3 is CASSIGGGQGSQPQHF. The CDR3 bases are TGTGCCAGTAGTATAGGAGGGGGACAGGGGAGTCAGCCCCAGCATTTT.

In DNA form, the CDR3 reads TGCGCCAGCAGCCTGTGGAAAGAAGGGGTTCCCCCGGACGGCGAGCAGTACTTC. Translated, it gives CASSLWKEGVPPDGEQYF. J is TRBJ2-7 and V is TRBV5-1; D perhaps matches TRBD1 (5 bases). The germline V gene has CDR1 SGHRS and CDR2 YFSETQ. The CDR3 contains 18 residues. The V and J ends lost 4 bases and 6 bases respectively, with 29 bases between them.

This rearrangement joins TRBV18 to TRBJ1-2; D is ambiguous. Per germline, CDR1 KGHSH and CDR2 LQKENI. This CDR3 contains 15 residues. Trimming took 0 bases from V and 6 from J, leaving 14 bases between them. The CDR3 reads CASSPPIGEFHGYTF. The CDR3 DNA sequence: TGTGCCAGCTCACCACCGATCGGGGAATTCCATGGCTACACCTTC.

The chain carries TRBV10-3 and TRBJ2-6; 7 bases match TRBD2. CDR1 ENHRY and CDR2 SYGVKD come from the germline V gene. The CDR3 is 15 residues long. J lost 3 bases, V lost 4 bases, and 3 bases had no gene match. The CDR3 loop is CAISGLAVGANVLTF. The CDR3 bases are TGTGCCATCAGTGGACTAGCTGTTGGGGCCAACGTCCTGACTTTC.